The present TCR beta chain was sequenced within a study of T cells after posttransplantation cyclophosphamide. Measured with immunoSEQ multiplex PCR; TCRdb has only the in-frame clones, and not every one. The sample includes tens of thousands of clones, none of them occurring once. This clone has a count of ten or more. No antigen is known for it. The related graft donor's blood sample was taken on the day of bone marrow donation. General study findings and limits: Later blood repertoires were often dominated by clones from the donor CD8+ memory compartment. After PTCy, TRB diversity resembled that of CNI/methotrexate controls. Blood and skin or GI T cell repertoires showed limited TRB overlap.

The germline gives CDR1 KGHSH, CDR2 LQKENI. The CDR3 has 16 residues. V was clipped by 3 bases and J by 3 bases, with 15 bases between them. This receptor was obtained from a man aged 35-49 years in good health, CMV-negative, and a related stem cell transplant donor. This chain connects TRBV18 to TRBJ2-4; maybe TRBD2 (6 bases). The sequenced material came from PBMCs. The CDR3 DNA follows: TGTGCCAGCTCACCGGGACTCCCGCTGGGCAAAAACATTCAGTACTTC. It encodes CASSPGLPLGKNIQYF.